One T cell receptor beta chain is described in this entry. Its cognate antigen is unknown. The sample comes from a study of cytomegalovirus exposure and HLA in healthy donors. Findings of the study overall: It has been reported that TCR beta sequences accurately predicted the HLA-A and HLA-B alleles of most subjects. Judged likely to be a sequencing artifact was a cluster of highly shared sequence variants. When analyzed later, a missense DCLRE1C variant was found to be linked to TCR beta V- and J-gene trimming.

PCR used 60 Vbeta primers and 13 Jbeta primers. Produced via immunoSEQ multiplex PCR; TCRdb's table is partial and in-frame only. The sample yields 55,000 to 75,000 clones, of which the top ten take up less than 4%. The sequencing sample was made of PBMCs. The origin of this receptor is a male donor in good health and CMV-seronegative.

The CDR3 sequence is CASSVAAGGTGELFF. The CDR3 coding sequence is TGTGCCAGCAGCGTAGCCGCGGGAGGGACCGGGGAGCTGTTTTTT. This chain links TRBV9 with TRBJ2-2, with TRBD2 matching over 9 bases. CDR1 is SGDLS and CDR2 is YYNGEE in the germline V gene. This CDR3 region has 15 residues. V lost 0 bases to trimming and J lost 5 bases; unmatched junction nucleotides: 2. The variable domain in full, with the rest retrieved from reference TRBV9 and TRBJ2-2, is DSGVTQTPKHLITATGQRVTLRCSPRSGDLSVYWYQQSLDQGLQFLIQYYNGEERAKGNILERFSAQQFPDLHSELNLSSLELGDSALYFCASSVAAGGTGELFFGEGSRLTVL.